This T cell receptor beta chain was identified during a study of blood T cell repertoires in COVID-19. As for the study in general: Collection of acute and convalescent COVID-19 samples took place in the United States, Italy and Spain. Nucleic acid was either cDNA or gDNA, and it came from T cells, B-cell-depleted T cells, or PBMCs.

Germline lookup yields CDR1 LNHDA and CDR2 SQIVND (reference sequence). The V end lost 8 bases, the J end lost 0 bases, and 15 bases lay between the germline ends. This CDR3 comprises 15 residues. Original handling: Using reference gene primer amplification, nucleated cell counts were estimated. Repertoires were generated with immunoSEQ multiplex PCR, while TCRdb's copy carries only in-frame clones and drops some. V, J and clone size were drawn from that table, and D and trimming were deduced from the DNA. The sample includes some 130,000 clones, 90% of them seen just once. The sequencing sample was made of peripheral blood. The sequence was collected from a man in his forties or fifties with active COVID-19. The V gene is TRBV19, the J gene TRBJ2-3; D not resolved. CDR3 nucleotides: TGTGCCAGTGGTCTTTCAGACTTTAGCACAGATACGCAGTATTTT. Protein product: CASGLSDFSTDTQYF.